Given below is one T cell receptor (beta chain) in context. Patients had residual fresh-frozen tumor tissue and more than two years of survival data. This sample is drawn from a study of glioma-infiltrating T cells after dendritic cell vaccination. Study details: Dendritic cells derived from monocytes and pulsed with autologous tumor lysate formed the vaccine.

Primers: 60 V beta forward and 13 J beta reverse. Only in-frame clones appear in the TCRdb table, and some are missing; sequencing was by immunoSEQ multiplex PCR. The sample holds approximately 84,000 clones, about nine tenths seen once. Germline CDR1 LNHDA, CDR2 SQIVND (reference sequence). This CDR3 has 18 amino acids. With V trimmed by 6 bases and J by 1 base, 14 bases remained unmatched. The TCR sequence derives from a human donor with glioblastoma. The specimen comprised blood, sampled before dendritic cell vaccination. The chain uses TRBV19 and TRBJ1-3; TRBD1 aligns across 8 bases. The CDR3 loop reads CASSERRQGAISGNTIYF. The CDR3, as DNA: TGTGCCAGTAGCGAGAGGCGGCAGGGGGCGATATCTGGAAACACCATATATTTT.